These 13 T cell receptor beta chains originate from one sample sequenced in a study of blood T cell repertoires in COVID-19. Assay: immunoSEQ multiplex PCR; the TCRdb copy retains only in-frame clones and omits some. The sample has some 87,000 clones; roughly 76% are singletons. The sequenced sample consisted of peripheral blood. All receptors come from a woman of 80 years or more with active or convalescent COVID-19.

V usage is TRBV4-1 and J usage is TRBJ2-7; 15 nucleotides agree with TRBD2. V was pared by 2 bases and J by 4 bases, with 6 bases of the junction left unmatched. Germline values: CDR1 MGHRA, CDR2 YSYEKL. This CDR3 comprises 17 residues. The CDR3 sequence is CASSQPLGLAGGYEQYF. In nucleotides, the CDR3 is TGCGCCAGCAGCCAACCCCTGGGACTAGCGGGGGGTTACGAGCAGTACTTC.

The chain's CDR3 is CAWLKGGSSYNSPLHF. The CDR3 DNA sequence: TGTGCCTGGTTAAAGGGCGGGAGCTCCTATAATTCACCCCTCCACTTT. The chain carries TRBV30 and TRBJ1-6; no clear D gene. The V gene lost 5 bases and the J gene lost 0 bases, with 14 bases spanning the gap. The CDR3 is 16 residues long. CDR1 GTSNPN and CDR2 SVGIG come from the germline V gene (reference sequence).

The gene calls are TRBV24-1 and TRBJ2-2; D is possibly TRBD1 (7 bases). V dropped 4 bases and J dropped 8 bases, with 13 bases sitting between them. The CDR3 has 14 amino acids. The germline V gene encodes CDR1 KGHDR and CDR2 SFDVKD. CDR3 in amino acids: CATSDETGRGELFF. As DNA, the CDR3 is TGTGCCACCAGTGACGAGACAGGGAGGGGGGAGCTGTTTTTT.

The chain carries TRBV6-5 and TRBJ1-5, with D maybe TRBD1 (5 bases). The germline gives CDR1 MNHEY, CDR2 SVGAGI. The CDR3 loop spans 14 amino acids. The V gene lost 4 bases and the J gene lost 1 base, with 8 bases spanning the gap. The CDR3 DNA follows: TGTGCCAGCAGTTTATCAGGGAGCAATCAGCCCCAGCATTTT. The encoded protein is CASSLSGSNQPQHF.

CDR3 bases: TGTGCCACCGGGACAGAGGATGAAAAACTGTTTTTT. Its protein product is CATGTEDEKLFF. The chain combines TRBV12-3 or TRBV12-4 with TRBJ1-4; 7 bases agree with TRBD1. The CDR3 loop spans 12 amino acids. The V and J ends lost 10 bases and 6 bases, in that order; junction bases with no gene match: 5.

The chain joins TRBV12-5 to TRBJ2-7; D perhaps matches TRBD2 (7 bases). Germline V gene lookup returns CDR1 LGHNT and CDR2 FRNRAP. The CDR3 is 13 amino acids. The CDR3 reads CASLPGGRYEQYF. CDR3 in DNA: TGTGCCAGTCTCCCGGGGGGCCGGTACGAGCAGTACTTC.

This chain links TRBV7-9 with TRBJ2-3; 7 bases are a match to TRBD2. CDR1 SEHNR and CDR2 FQNEAQ come from the germline V gene (reference sequence). The junction had 2 bases not matched to a gene; V was cut back by 6 bases and J by 5 bases. This CDR3 comprises 12 residues. Here the CDR3 DNA reads TGTGCCAGCAGAGGACTAGAAGATACGCAGTATTTT. Translated: CASRGLEDTQYF.

The J gene is TRBJ1-5, the V gene TRBV10-2; D call uncertain. Germline CDR1 WSHSY, CDR2 SAAADI. This CDR3 has 12 residues. V was pared by 6 bases and J by 5 bases, with 8 bases between. CDR3 residues: CASSKGDQPQHF. The CDR3 nucleotides are TGCGCCAGCAGCAAGGGAGATCAGCCCCAGCATTTT.

As for this clone: The same CDR3 is also encoded by other DNA sequences in this sample. CDR3 loop: CASSIRGTGELFF. In DNA form, the CDR3 reads TGTGCCAGTAGTATTCGGGGTACCGGGGAGCTGTTTTTT. The V call is TRBV19, the J call TRBJ2-2, with D perhaps TRBD2 (5 bases). The length of the CDR3 is 13 residues. CDR1 LNHDA and CDR2 SQIVND come from the germline V gene (reference sequence). The ends were cut back, 3 bases at V and 5 bases at J, with 7 bases in the middle.

The chain has TRBV6-1 and TRBJ2-2, with D possibly TRBD2 on 5 matching bases. Germline CDR1 and CDR2: MNHNS and SASEGT. This CDR3 has 14 residues. V was clipped by 5 bases and J by 4 bases, with 11 bases between them. CDR3 loop: CASSPLEGTGELFF. In DNA form, the CDR3 reads TGTGCCAGCAGTCCCCTCGAGGGCACCGGGGAGCTGTTTTTT.

This chain joins TRBV2 and TRBJ1-1; tentative D call: TRBD1 (5 bases). This CDR3 is built from 13 residues. Trimming cost V 6 bases and J 12 bases, with 20 bases left between them. CDR1 is SNHLY, CDR2 FYNNEI, per germline. DNA for the CDR3: TGTGCCAGCAGGGTTGGGGCCTCATTACCGACTTTCTTT. Translating gives CASRVGASLPTFF.

The CDR3 sequence: CASSPGLWGELFF. The DNA for the CDR3 is TGTGCCAGCAGCCCCGGACTCTGGGGGGAGCTGTTTTTT. The V gene is TRBV5-4, the J gene TRBJ2-2, with D perhaps matching TRBD2 (5 bases). Looked up from germline, CDR1 is SGHNT and CDR2 is YYREEE (reference sequence). Trimming removed 4 bases from V and 8 bases from J, with 12 bases in between. The CDR3 runs 13 residues.

The V call is TRBV6-2 or TRBV6-3, the J call TRBJ2-5; 9 bases match TRBD1. Germline V gene lookup returns CDR1 MNHEY and CDR2 SVGEGT. The CDR3 length is 17 residues. The V gene end was trimmed by 4 bases and the J gene end by 1 base; junction bases not matched to a gene: 10. The CDR3 region has the DNA TGTGCCAGCAGTTTCGGACCGGGACAGGGTACCCAAGAGACCCAGTACTTC. This encodes CASSFGPGQGTQETQYF.